This T cell receptor (beta chain) was sequenced for a study of blood T cell repertoires in COVID-19. Study overall: PBMCs, B-cell-depleted T cells, or T cells provided the cDNA or gDNA that made up the material.

Generated by immunoSEQ multiplex PCR, the TCRdb table keeps only in-frame clones and is missing some. Found here are some 110,000 clones, 91% of them singletons; the top ten hold under 6.5%. Germline V CDR1 and CDR2: KGHSH, LQKENI. The CDR3 extends over 14 amino acids. V shed 0 bases and J shed 6 bases, with 9 bases lying between them. This clonotype was obtained from a human donor in a cohort sampled during active COVID-19. The specimen was peripheral blood. J is TRBJ2-1 and V is TRBV18; D unresolved. CDR3 loop: CASSPPRPLNEQFF. For the CDR3, the DNA is TGTGCCAGCTCACCACCGCGGCCCCTCAATGAGCAGTTCTTC.